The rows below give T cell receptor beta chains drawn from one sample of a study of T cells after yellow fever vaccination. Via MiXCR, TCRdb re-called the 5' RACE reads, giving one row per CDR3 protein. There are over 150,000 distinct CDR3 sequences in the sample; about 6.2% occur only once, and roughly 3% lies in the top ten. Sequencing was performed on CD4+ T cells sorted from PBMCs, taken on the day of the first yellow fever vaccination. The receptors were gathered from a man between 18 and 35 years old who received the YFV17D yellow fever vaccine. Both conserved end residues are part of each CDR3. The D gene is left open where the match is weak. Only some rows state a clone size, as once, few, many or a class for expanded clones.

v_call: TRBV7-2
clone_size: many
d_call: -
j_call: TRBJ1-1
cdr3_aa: CASSWRQALTEAFF

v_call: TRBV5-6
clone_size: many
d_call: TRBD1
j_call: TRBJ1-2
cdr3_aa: CASSLSDARGNGYTF

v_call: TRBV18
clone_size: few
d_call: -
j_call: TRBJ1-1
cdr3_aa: CASSPLVGGTEAFF

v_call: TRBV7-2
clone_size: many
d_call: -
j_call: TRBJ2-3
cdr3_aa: CASSLRRAPDTQYF

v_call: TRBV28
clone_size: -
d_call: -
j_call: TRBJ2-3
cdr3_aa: CASSGGADTQYF

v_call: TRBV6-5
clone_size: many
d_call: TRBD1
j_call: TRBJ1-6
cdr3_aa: CAVTDRDNSPLHF

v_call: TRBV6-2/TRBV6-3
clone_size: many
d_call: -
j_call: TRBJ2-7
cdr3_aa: CASVRPGAYEQYF

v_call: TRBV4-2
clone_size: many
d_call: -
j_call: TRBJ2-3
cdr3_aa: CASSRRSTTLLDTQYF

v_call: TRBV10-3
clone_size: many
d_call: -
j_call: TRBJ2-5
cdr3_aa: CAISPNVETQYF

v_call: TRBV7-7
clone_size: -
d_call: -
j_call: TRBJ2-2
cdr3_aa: CASSPTRGGELFF

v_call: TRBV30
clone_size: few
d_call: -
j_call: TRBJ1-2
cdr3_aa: CAWSAGVTYGYTF

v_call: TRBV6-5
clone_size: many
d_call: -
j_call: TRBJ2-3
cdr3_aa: CASSYSRLADTQYF

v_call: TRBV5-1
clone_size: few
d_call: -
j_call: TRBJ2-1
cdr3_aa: CASSSKPARPPYNEQFF

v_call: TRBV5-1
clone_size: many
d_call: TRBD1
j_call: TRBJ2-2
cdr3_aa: CASSFDRAGELFF

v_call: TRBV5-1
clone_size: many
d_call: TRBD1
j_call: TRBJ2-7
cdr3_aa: CASTDRGAYEQYF

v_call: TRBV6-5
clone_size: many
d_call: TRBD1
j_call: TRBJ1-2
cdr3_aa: CASYSGGGVRYGYTF

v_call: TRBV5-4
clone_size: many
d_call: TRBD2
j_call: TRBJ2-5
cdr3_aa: CASSLPSGGQETQYF

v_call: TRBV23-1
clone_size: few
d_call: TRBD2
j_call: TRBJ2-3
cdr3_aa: CDPVARGDRTDTQYF

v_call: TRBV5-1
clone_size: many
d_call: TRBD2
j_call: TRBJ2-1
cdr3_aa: CASSFQAGGPNEQFF

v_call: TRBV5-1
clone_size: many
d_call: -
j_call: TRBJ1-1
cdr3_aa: CASSPWGGNTEAFF

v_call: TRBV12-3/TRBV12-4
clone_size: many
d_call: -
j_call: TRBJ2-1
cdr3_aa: CASSLRKNNEQFF

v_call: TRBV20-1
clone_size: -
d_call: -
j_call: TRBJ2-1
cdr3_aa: CSARNRASYNEQFF

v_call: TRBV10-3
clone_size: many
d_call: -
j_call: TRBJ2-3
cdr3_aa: CAISDFGVRDTQYF

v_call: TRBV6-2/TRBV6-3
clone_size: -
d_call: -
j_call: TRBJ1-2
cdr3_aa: CASSSRAYIRIYGYTF

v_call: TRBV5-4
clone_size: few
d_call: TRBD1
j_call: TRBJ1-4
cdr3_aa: CASSRQGNNEKLFF

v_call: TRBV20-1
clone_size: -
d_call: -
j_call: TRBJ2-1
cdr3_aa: CSANTVYNEQFF

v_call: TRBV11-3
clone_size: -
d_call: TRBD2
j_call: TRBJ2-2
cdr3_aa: CASSAGVQGVGELFF

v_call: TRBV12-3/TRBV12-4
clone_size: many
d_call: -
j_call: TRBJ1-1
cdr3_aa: CASRPGHNMNTEAFF